One sample yielded the 12 T cell receptor beta chains listed below, sequenced in a study of CD8 T cells in ankylosing spondylitis. Study results and caveats: Within ankylosing spondylitis blood, a TCR beta motif made up of seven or eight highly homologous variants appeared to be characteristic.

Each CDR3 protein is one row after TCRdb ran MiXCR on the 5' RACE reads. The table records some 800,000 distinct CDR3 sequences, roughly 10% of them present only once. No antigen has been assigned to these receptors. The specimen was blood, either unsorted or a sorted T cell fraction (not recorded which). All receptors come from a male donor with ankylosing spondylitis.

This clonotype has more than one count but fewer than ten. The rearrangement links TRBV20-1 to TRBJ2-1; TRBD2 might be the D (6 bases). The CDR3 is 14 residues long. Germline lookup yields CDR1 DFQATT and CDR2 SNEGSKA (reference sequence). The V end was cut by 2 bases, the J end by 7 bases, with 15 bases between. CDR3 amino acids: CSARKAGRTNEQFF. CDR3 nucleotides: TGCAGTGCTAGAAAGGCGGGAAGGACGAATGAGCAGTTCTTC.

This clonotype was seen a handful of times. The J gene is TRBJ2-2, the V gene TRBV7-7; D might be TRBD1 (7 bases). The CDR3 extends over 15 amino acids. Germline V CDR1 and CDR2: SSHAT, FNYEAQ (reference sequence). The CDR3 region has the DNA TGTGCGTCGCAGGTGGAGGGGGCTGGCACCGGGGAGCTGTTTTTT. Its translation is CASQVEGAGTGELFF.

The chain is built from TRBV7-8 and TRBJ2-7, with a weak D call TRBD2 (5 bases). The CDR3 consists of 15 residues. Trimming pared 0 bases from V and 7 bases from J, leaving 16 bases between. The germline CDR1 and CDR2 sequences are SGHVS and FQNEAQ. The CDR3 spells CASSLAALGRREQYF. The CDR3 nucleotides are TGTGCCAGCAGCTTAGCAGCACTAGGGCGAAGGGAGCAGTACTTC.

CDR3 sequence (DNA): TGTGCCAGCAGCCCCACGGGGGCGCTAACTAGGAATGAGCAGTTCTTC. Its translation: CASSPTGALTRNEQFF. V gene TRBV11-2 combines with J gene TRBJ2-1, with D perhaps assigned TRBD1 or TRBD2 (6 bases each). CDR1 SGHAT and CDR2 FQNNGV come from the germline V gene. Trimming took off 5 bases at V and 7 bases at J, with 21 bases between the two ends. The CDR3 is 16 amino acids.

This clonotype was seen only a few times. The gene calls are TRBV4-2 and TRBJ2-1, with 7 bases aligning to TRBD2. The CDR3 extends over 15 amino acids. J gave up 6 bases and V 2 bases, and 7 bases lay outside the gene matches. Germline-derived CDR1 and CDR2 are LGHNA and YNFKEQ. CDR3 residues: CASSQPLAETNEQFF. CDR3 bases: TGTGCCAGCAGCCAACCCCTAGCGGAGACCAATGAGCAGTTCTTC.

The chain's CDR3 is CASSREASFNNEQFF. The CDR3 DNA reads as TGCGCCAGCAGCCGGGAAGCTAGCTTCAACAATGAGCAGTTCTTC. V gene TRBV5-1 combines with J gene TRBJ2-1, with a possible D match to TRBD2 (5 bases). V was pared by 4 bases and J by 5 bases, with 16 bases between. Germline values: CDR1 SGHRS, CDR2 YFSETQ. This CDR3 comprises 15 residues.

This clonotype was seen a handful of times. For the CDR3, the DNA is TGCAGTGCTAGAGAGACGGACAATCAGCCCCAGCATTTT. It encodes CSARETDNQPQHF. The chain combines TRBV20-1 with TRBJ1-5; no reliable D call. This CDR3 has 13 amino acids. Trimming removed 0 bases at V and 3 bases at J, with 6 bases between. In germline, CDR1 is DFQATT, CDR2 SNEGSKA (reference sequence).

This clonotype was observed a single time. This chain uses TRBV5-1 with TRBJ2-7, with 7 bases that match TRBD1. V gave up 4 bases and J gave up 0 bases; unmatched junction bases: 4. This CDR3 contains 14 residues. In germline, CDR1 is SGHRS, CDR2 YFSETQ. In DNA form, the CDR3 reads TGCGCCAGCAGCATTGGGGACAGCTCCTACGAGCAGTACTTC. This gives the protein CASSIGDSSYEQYF.

This clonotype was picked up many times. The chain joins TRBV6-5 to TRBJ2-2; 11 positions agree with TRBD2. The CDR3 length is 16 residues. CDR1 and CDR2 (germline): MNHEY, SVGAGI. Trimming removed 2 bases from V and 6 bases from J; junction bases left unmatched: 5. The DNA of the CDR3 is TGTGCCAGCAGTTACCAACTAGCGGGAGTTGCCGGGGAGCTGTTTTTT. Its translation is CASSYQLAGVAGELFF.

V and J are TRBV6-6 and TRBJ2-7; 7 bases are a match to TRBD1. Germline CDR1 reads MNHNY; CDR2 reads SVGAGI (reference sequence). This CDR3 region has 13 residues. Unmatched junction bases numbered 5, after V lost 2 bases and J lost 7 bases. This CDR3 reads CASSYGDRAEQYF. Here the CDR3 DNA reads TGTGCCAGCAGTTACGGGGACAGAGCAGAGCAGTACTTC.

This clonotype was seen only a few times. The chain couples TRBV30 to TRBJ2-5; unclear D gene. The V gene's germline CDR1 is GTSNPN and CDR2 SVGIG (reference sequence). V was pared by 0 bases and J by 2 bases, with 10 bases between. The CDR3 covers 14 residues. CDR3: CAWSVFDGQETQYF. Here the CDR3 DNA reads TGTGCCTGGAGTGTATTCGATGGACAAGAGACCCAGTACTTC.

This clonotype was recorded a few times. The chain carries TRBV7-2 and TRBJ2-1; 12 bases line up with TRBD2. J gave up 0 bases and V 2 bases, and 11 bases lay outside the gene matches. The CDR3 has 20 amino acids. Germline loops: CDR1 SGHTA, CDR2 FQGNSA. The chain's CDR3 is CASSLRPSGRAVLSYNEQFF. CDR3 nucleotide sequence: TGTGCCAGCAGCTTACGCCCTAGCGGGAGGGCCGTGCTCTCCTACAATGAGCAGTTCTTC.